These 10 T cell receptor beta chains were all obtained from the same sample, sequenced in a study of identical twins (dated by TCRdb to 2016 to 2017). The library relied on 5' RACE. Sequencing was performed on an Illumina HiSeq 2000. TCRdb itself trimmed the public reads at Q25 with fastp, ran MiXCR and retained productive beta chains. Each record represents a unique CDR3 protein, reported with the most common genes and DNA among its rows. Present in this sample are 350,000 to 500,000 distinct CDR3 sequences, about a fifth of which were seen just once. Around 10% of the sample rests with the top ten. The source material was naive T cells sorted from blood. The cell subset or site label, read with the paper, signifies: cells isolated with a human naive T-cell isolation kit. These receptors all stem from a man between 45 and 60 years old in good health.

This clonotype was seen ten or more times. This chain uses TRBV4-3 with TRBJ1-1, with 7 bases lining up with TRBD1. The germline CDR1 and CDR2 sequences are LGHNA and YSLEER. The CDR3 sequence is 16 residues long. J gave up 6 bases and V 2 bases, and 12 bases lay outside the gene matches. The CDR3: CASSQKYSTGTAEAFF. The CDR3 nucleotides are TGCGCCAGCAGCCAAAAGTATAGTACCGGGACAGCTGAAGCTTTCTTT.

CDR3 DNA: TGTGCCAGCAGCTTAGCCGGGACAGGGGGCGACGAGCAGTACTTC. Translation gives CASSLAGTGGDEQYF. The chain is built from TRBV7-9 and TRBJ2-7; TRBD1 aligns across 12 bases. The trim removed 0 bases at V and 5 bases at J, leaving 2 bases unmatched. In germline, CDR1 is SEHNR, CDR2 FQNEAQ (reference sequence). The CDR3 consists of 15 residues.

This clonotype was recorded at least ten times. The chain recombines TRBV11-2 with TRBJ2-7; D is perhaps TRBD1 or TRBD2 (5 bases each). Per the germline V gene, CDR1 is SGHAT and CDR2 is FQNNGV. This CDR3 contains 17 residues. The V and J ends lost 3 bases and 1 base respectively, with 19 bases between them. The CDR3 here is CASSFPKPGRQSYEQYF. The CDR3 DNA follows: TGTGCCAGCAGCTTTCCCAAACCGGGACGCCAGTCCTACGAGCAGTACTTC. The variable domain in full, completed from reference TRBV11-2 and TRBJ2-7, reads EAGVAQSPRYKIIEKRQSVAFWCNPISGHATLYWYQQILGQGPKLLIQFQNNGVVDDSQLPKDRFSAERLKGVDSTLKIQPAKLEDSAVYLCASSFPKPGRQSYEQYFGPGTRLTVT.

The gene calls are TRBV6-2 or TRBV6-3 and TRBJ1-1, with D hard to call. Germline CDR1 is MNHEY and CDR2 is SVGEGT. CDR3 length: 13 amino acids. V was clipped by 6 bases and J by 4 bases, with 12 bases between them. The CDR3 loop is CASSLTFGTEAFF. CDR3 DNA: TGTGCCAGCAGCCTTACATTTGGCACTGAAGCTTTCTTT.

The chain joins TRBV20-1 to TRBJ2-1, with 9 bases fitting TRBD2. The CDR3 loop spans 15 amino acids. Germline lookup yields CDR1 DFQATT and CDR2 SNEGSKA (reference sequence). CDR3 bases: TGCAGCGGAGCTAGCGGGGCTAGCTCCTACAATGAGCAGTTCTTC. It translates to CSGASGASSYNEQFF.

This rearrangement joins TRBV28 to TRBJ2-2; D possibly corresponds to TRBD1 (6 bases). The CDR3 runs 14 residues. The V gene's germline CDR1 is MDHEN and CDR2 SYDVKM. Trimming shortened V by 7 bases and J by 0 bases, and 9 bases separated the two germline ends. The CDR3 loop reads CASNQGPNTGELFF. The CDR3 nucleotides read TGTGCCAGCAATCAGGGGCCGAACACCGGGGAGCTGTTTTTT.

As DNA, the CDR3 is TGCGCCAGCAGCTTGGGGGGTACAGGGGGCGACTACGAGCAGTACTTC. Protein sequence: CASSLGGTGGDYEQYF. V gene TRBV5-1 combines with J gene TRBJ2-7; TRBD1 matches 9 bases. V lost 0 bases and J lost 3; bases outside the gene matches: 7. Germline V gene sequence: CDR1 SGHRS, CDR2 YFSETQ. The CDR3 spans 16 residues.

In its sample, this clonotype was seen many times. This chain joins TRBV7-8 and TRBJ2-7, with 7 nucleotides matching TRBD2. J gave up 1 base and V 1 base, and 13 bases lay outside the gene matches. CDR1 SGHVS and CDR2 FQNEAQ come from the germline V gene. This CDR3 has 18 residues. In nucleotides, the CDR3 is TGTGCCAGCAGCTTAGAGGAGCGGGGACCTAGGAGGTCCTACGAGCAGTACTTC. Protein sequence: CASSLEERGPRRSYEQYF. Based on the CDR3 plus reference TRBV7-8 and TRBJ2-7, the full variable domain is GAGVSQSPRYKVAKRGQDVALRCDPISGHVSLFWYQQALGQGPEFLTYFQNEAQLDKSGLPSDRFFAERPEGSVSTLKIQRTQQEDSAVYLCASSLEERGPRRSYEQYFGPGTRLTVT.

This clonotype has at least ten counts. This chain connects TRBV4-1 to TRBJ2-1; D is perhaps TRBD2 (5 bases). Germline CDR1 is MGHRA and CDR2 is YSYEKL. The CDR3 contains 15 residues. The V and J ends lost 2 bases and 6 bases respectively, with 14 bases between them. The CDR3 protein is CASSQSSSLGNEQFF. For the CDR3, the DNA is TGCGCCAGCAGCCAATCCTCTAGCTTGGGCAATGAGCAGTTCTTC.

This clonotype has at least ten counts. The rearrangement links TRBV6-2 or TRBV6-3 to TRBJ2-1; 11 bases line up with TRBD2. The length of the CDR3 is 15 residues. Germline V gene lookup returns CDR1 MNHEY and CDR2 SVGEGT. With 8 bases clipped from V and 2 bases from J, the junction kept 5 bases outside the gene matches. CDR3 coding DNA: TGTGCCAGCCATACTAGCGGGGGTCCCTACAATGAGCAGTTCTTC. This translates into CASHTSGGPYNEQFF.